The following is a T cell receptor beta chain sequence with its context. Its antigen is currently unknown. Template switching appended UMIs that held a 6-nucleotide sample barcode. TCRdb re-called the 5' RACE reads; one entry per CDR3 protein, DNA not given. Its table records more than 300,000 distinct CDR3 sequences. For every donor, one blood sample of about 2.5 ml was drawn. This record belongs to a study of monozygotic twins with inflammatory bowel disease. Study-wide results and caveats: The data did not back a single strong IBD-associated clonotype or signal. Healthy co-twins had higher TCRbeta inverse Simpson diversity than their IBD twins.

The specimen sequenced was blood. The sequence was collected from a human donor with ulcerative colitis or Crohn's disease, or a healthy co-twin of an affected twin (not recorded which).

The CDR3 here is CSAGDLSSYNEQFF. The chain links TRBV20-1 to TRBJ2-1. In germline, CDR1 is DFQATT, CDR2 SNEGSKA (reference sequence). This CDR3 has 14 amino acids.